This T cell receptor beta chain emerged from a study of blood T cells in healthy people across ages. V lost 7 bases to trimming and J lost 6 bases; unmatched junction nucleotides: 15. The length of the CDR3 is 16 residues. Germline V gene data show CDR1 as MNHNS and CDR2 as SASEGT. Together with a sample-barcoded 5' primer, a J-beta primer mix was included in a second PCR lasting about 7 to 12 cycles. Carrying 12 random nucleotides, a template-switch adaptor labeled each individual cDNA molecule. TCRdb re-called the 5' RACE reads through MiXCR, storing one row per CDR3 protein. The table has over a million distinct CDR3 sequences, 40% to 45% seen once. This clonotype was seen more than once but under ten times. Its antigen is undetermined. Regarding the study as a whole: As age increased, TCR beta diversity per million T cells fell in a roughly linear fashion.

This clonotype was sampled from a woman aged 60-75 years in good health. Sample: blood. The chain is built from TRBV6-1 and TRBJ1-2; 9 bases fit TRBD1. CDR3 nucleotides: TGTGCCAGCATCCTCCGTCCACAGGGGGCAGCGGATGGCTACACCTTC. Residues: CASILRPQGAADGYTF.